A selection of T cell receptor beta chains follows, all from one sample in a study of spatial heterogeneity in lung cancer. MiXCR, run by TCRdb on the 5' RACE reads, gives a single entry per CDR3 protein. Of 10,000 to 12,000 distinct CDR3 sequences in the sample, roughly 5.5% were seen once. Sequenced material: PBMCs, taken at surgery. All receptors come from a male donor with early-stage non-small cell lung cancer. CDR3s include the opening cysteine and the closing phenylalanine or tryptophan. The order of the fields is D gene, clone size, V gene, J gene, CDR3 DNA, CDR3 protein. A D gene is named only where the DNA matches it firmly. For some rows the clone size is stated as once, few or many, or as a class when expanded; others skip it.

D: TRBD2; size: few; V: TRBV4-3; J: TRBJ2-7; DNA: TGCGCCAGCAGCCAAGATCTCCGGCGGGAGGCTGCCTACGAGCAGTACTTC; CDR3: CASSQDLRREAAYEQYF
D: -; size: many; V: TRBV27; J: TRBJ2-7; DNA: TGTGCCAGCAGTTTGAGTGAAACCTACGAGCAGTACTTC; CDR3: CASSLSETYEQYF
D: -; size: medium-sized; V: TRBV5-6; J: TRBJ2-3; DNA: TGTGCCAGCAGCTTGTTAGATACGCAGTATTTT; CDR3: CASSLLDTQYF
D: -; size: many; V: TRBV9; J: TRBJ2-6; DNA: TGTGCCAGCAGCGTGAGCATATCGACAGGAGAAGGGTCTGGGGCCAACGTCCTGACTTTC; CDR3: CASSVSISTGEGSGANVLTF
D: TRBD1; size: many; V: TRBV27; J: TRBJ1-4; DNA: TGTGCCAGCAGCCGACAGGGCGGTGAAAAACTGTTTTTT; CDR3: CASSRQGGEKLFF
D: -; size: many; V: TRBV7-2; J: TRBJ2-3; DNA: TGTGCCAGCAGCTTAGTTGGAGCGTCAGATACGCAGTATTTT; CDR3: CASSLVGASDTQYF
D: -; size: many; V: TRBV20-1; J: TRBJ1-4; DNA: TGCAGTGCTAGAGATCGGGGCCGACGTGGGGATAGACTGTTTTTT; CDR3: CSARDRGRRGDRLFF
D: -; size: many; V: TRBV7-2; J: TRBJ1-2; DNA: TGTGCCAGCAGCTTAGCTCTGGCGACAGCTCACTATGGCTACACCTTC; CDR3: CASSLALATAHYGYTF
D: TRBD2; size: medium-sized; V: TRBV13; J: TRBJ2-7; DNA: TGTGCCAGCAGAAGCAGCGGGAGTAGGTACGAGCAGTACTTC; CDR3: CASRSSGSRYEQYF
D: -; size: medium-sized; V: TRBV4-3; J: TRBJ1-1; DNA: TGCGCCAGCAGCCAAGGTAGAGCTGGGAGGAACACTGAAGCTTTCTTT; CDR3: CASSQGRAGRNTEAFF
D: TRBD1; size: medium-sized; V: TRBV30; J: TRBJ2-7; DNA: TGTGCCTGGAGGGTTAACAGGGGGCAGGGCGAGCAGTACTTC; CDR3: CAWRVNRGQGEQYF
D: TRBD1; size: many; V: TRBV29-1; J: TRBJ2-7; DNA: TGCAGCGTACGGGACAGGGAGTCCTACGAGCAGTACTTC; CDR3: CSVRDRESYEQYF
D: -; size: many; V: TRBV7-2; J: TRBJ1-2; DNA: TGTGCCAGCAGCCGGGGAGGGGCAGGTAGCGGCTACACCTTC; CDR3: CASSRGGAGSGYTF
D: TRBD2; size: few; V: TRBV7-2; J: TRBJ2-1; DNA: TGTGCCAGCAGCCTCAACCCGGGACTAGCGGGCAATGAGCAGTTCTTC; CDR3: CASSLNPGLAGNEQFF
D: -; size: medium-sized; V: TRBV7-2; J: TRBJ2-3; DNA: TGTGCCAGCAGCCGAGGGAGCACAGATACGCAGTATTTT; CDR3: CASSRGSTDTQYF
D: -; size: medium-sized; V: TRBV3-1; J: TRBJ1-4; DNA: TGTGCCAGCAGCATACGGACGGACAATGAAAAACTGTTTTTT; CDR3: CASSIRTDNEKLFF
D: -; size: -; V: TRBV21-1; J: TRBJ1-1; DNA: TGTGCCAGCAGCAAGGACAGCTCCCACACTGAAGCTTTCTTT; CDR3: CASSKDSSHTEAFF
D: -; size: large; V: TRBV12-3/TRBV12-4; J: TRBJ2-7; DNA: TGTGCCAGCAGCTTAGGGGGACCCGGCGACGAGCAGTACTTC; CDR3: CASSLGGPGDEQYF
D: -; size: many; V: TRBV5-1; J: TRBJ2-3; DNA: TGCGCCAGCAGCTCACCCGGGACTAGCACAGATACGCAGTATTTT; CDR3: CASSSPGTSTDTQYF
D: -; size: many; V: TRBV10-3; J: TRBJ2-3; DNA: TGTGCCACTTTTCCCCAGCGGGTGAGCACAGATACGCAGTATTTT; CDR3: CATFPQRVSTDTQYF
D: TRBD2; size: many; V: TRBV30; J: TRBJ2-1; DNA: TGTGCCTGGAACAAAGGGCTAGCGGTTTTGAGGGGTGAGCAGTTCTTC; CDR3: CAWNKGLAVLRGEQFF
D: -; size: many; V: TRBV18; J: TRBJ2-7; DNA: TGTGCCAGCTCACTATCAACAGGGTTGAACCCCTACGAGCAGTACTTC; CDR3: CASSLSTGLNPYEQYF
D: -; size: medium-sized; V: TRBV5-1; J: TRBJ2-3; DNA: TGCGCCAGCAGCCCTCAACACCCGGGTGCTAGCACAGATACGCAGTATTTT; CDR3: CASSPQHPGASTDTQYF
D: -; size: many; V: TRBV15; J: TRBJ2-5; DNA: TGTGCCACCAGCAGAGAGCGCACCCAAGAGACCCAGTACTTC; CDR3: CATSRERTQETQYF
D: TRBD2; size: many; V: TRBV18; J: TRBJ2-1; DNA: TGTGCCAGCTCACCATTAGGTAGCGGGAGATTCAGTGAGCAGTTCTTC; CDR3: CASSPLGSGRFSEQFF
D: TRBD2; size: few; V: TRBV29-1; J: TRBJ2-1; DNA: TGCAGCGTTGCTCCCAGCGGGGGGACCAAGCAGTTCTTC; CDR3: CSVAPSGGTKQFF
D: TRBD2; size: many; V: TRBV7-2; J: TRBJ2-7; DNA: TGTGCCAGCAGTTTAGTGGGCGGGGGACCTTTGACCTACGAGCAGTACTTC; CDR3: CASSLVGGGPLTYEQYF